This T cell receptor (beta chain) originates from a study of glioma-infiltrating T cells. This clonotype was seen only a few times. Its antigen remains unknown. Study-wide findings and caveats: Tissue-blood divergence was below expectation in non-neoplastic patients, above in gliomas. Tissue and blood shared very few CDR3 sequences.

V gave up 0 bases and J gave up 4 bases, with 13 bases separating them. CDR1 is DFQATT, CDR2 SNEGSKA, per germline (reference sequence). This CDR3 comprises 15 residues. Using RNA template, CDR3s of TCR alpha and beta were amplified with iRepertoire arm-PCR. One-step reverse transcription and amplification started from approximately 100-400 ng of tissue mRNA or PBMC total RNA. TCRdb redid the calling of the multiplex PCR reads with MiXCR, one entry per CDR3 protein. This table holds about 130,000 distinct CDR3 sequences, 20% to 25% found once. The receptor comes from a human donor with low-grade glioma or glioblastoma, undergoing nonglioma brain surgery, or in good health (not recorded which). This sequence joins TRBV20-1 and TRBJ1-3, with D perhaps TRBD1 (6 bases). The sequenced sample was glioma tissue, nonneoplastic brain tissue, or PBMCs (not recorded which). The CDR3 reads CSAREGGGVGNTIYF. Here the CDR3 DNA reads TGCAGTGCTAGAGAAGGAGGGGGGGTAGGAAACACCATATATTTT.